These 19 T cell receptor beta chains originate from one sample sequenced in a study of cytomegalovirus exposure and HLA in healthy donors. The PCR made use of 60 Vbeta and 13 Jbeta primers. Measured with immunoSEQ multiplex PCR; TCRdb has only the in-frame clones, and not every one. This sample has about 150,000 clones, with approximately 73% found just once. Material for sequencing was PBMCs. The receptors come from a man aged 25 to 45 in good health and CMV-seropositive.

This clone was observed a few times. This chain joins TRBV7-9 and TRBJ2-7; D gene ambiguous. The CDR3 totals 18 residues. CDR1 and CDR2 from the germline V gene are SEHNR and FQNEAQ (reference sequence). V was trimmed by 1 base and J by 0 bases, leaving 19 bases between them. The chain's CDR3 is CASSLEAYGAGSSYEQYF. DNA for the CDR3: TGTGCCAGCAGCTTAGAAGCATATGGTGCAGGAAGCTCCTACGAGCAGTACTTC.

The chain links TRBV6-5 to TRBJ2-1; D unclear. The germline gives CDR1 MNHEY, CDR2 SVGAGI. V lost 6 bases, J lost 6 bases, and 12 bases lay in between. The CDR3 is 13 residues long. CDR3 sequence: CASRAAWANEQFF. The CDR3 region has the DNA TGTGCCAGCAGAGCCGCCTGGGCCAATGAGCAGTTCTTC.

Of note for this clone: One end of the junction fails to match germline, which may point to a read error. The sample carries other DNA sequences with the same CDR3. CDR3 loop: CASSLVGLAEETQYF. The CDR3 DNA reads as TGTGCCAGCAGTTTGGTGGGACTAGCGGAGGAGACCCAGTACTTC. V gene TRBV5-4 combines with J gene TRBJ2-5; 11 bases map to TRBD2. The CDR3 has 15 residues. Germline V CDR1 and CDR2: SGHNT, YYREEE (reference sequence). Supplemented by reference TRBV5-4 and TRBJ2-5, the full variable domain reads ETGVTQSPTHLIKTRGQQVTLRCSSQSGHNTVSWYQQALGQGPQFIFQYYREEENGRGNFPPRFSGLQFPNYSSELNVNALELDDSALYLCASSLVGLAEETQYFGPGTRLLVL.

The V gene is TRBV29-1, the J gene TRBJ2-7, with 7 bases fitting TRBD1. V lost 6 bases to trimming and J lost 2 bases; unmatched junction nucleotides: 7. The CDR3 totals 13 residues. In germline, CDR1 is SQVTM, CDR2 ANQGSEA. The CDR3 sequence: CSVQTGLTYEQYF. The DNA of the CDR3 is TGCAGCGTACAGACAGGGCTCACCTACGAGCAGTACTTC.

This chain joins TRBV30 and TRBJ2-7, with TRBD2 identical over 11 bases. This CDR3 region has 13 residues. Trimming cost V 1 base and J 4 bases; bases outside gene matches: 0. Germline V gene sequence: CDR1 GTSNPN, CDR2 SVGIG (reference sequence). The CDR3 region has the DNA TGTGCCTGGAGTGGACTAGCGGGATACGAGCAGTACTTC. As protein: CAWSGLAGYEQYF.

The chain has TRBV18 and TRBJ1-5; weak D call: TRBD1 (6 bases). Germline V gene sequence: CDR1 KGHSH, CDR2 LQKENI. This CDR3 comprises 14 residues. Trimming took 5 bases from V and 2 from J, leaving 10 bases between them. The CDR3 here is CASSSYRGNQPQHF. Here the CDR3 DNA reads TGTGCCAGCTCATCGTACAGGGGCAATCAGCCCCAGCATTTT. Full variable domain (outside the CDR3, taken from reference TRBV18 and TRBJ1-5): NAGVMQNPRHLVRRRGQEARLRCSPMKGHSHVYWYRQLPEEGLKFMVYLQKENIIDESGMPKERFSAEFPKEGPSILRIQQVVRGDSAAYFCASSSYRGNQPQHFGDGTRLSIL.

The count of this clone is one. The chain links TRBV5-1 to TRBJ2-1, with D possibly matching TRBD2 (6 bases). V was shortened by 4 bases and J by 15 bases, with 23 bases between the two germline ends. The CDR3 extends over 14 amino acids. The germline V gene has CDR1 SGHRS and CDR2 YFSETQ. CDR3 loop: CASSPEGTLYVLFF. CDR3 DNA sequence: TGCGCCAGCAGCCCGGAAGGGACTCTTTATGTGCTGTTCTTC.

Only one count was recorded for this clone. The rearrangement links TRBV28 to TRBJ1-1, with 9 bases identical to TRBD1. The germline V gene encodes CDR1 MDHEN and CDR2 SYDVKM. The CDR3 runs 14 residues. Unmatched junction bases numbered 10, after V lost 5 bases and J lost 9 bases. CDR3 coding DNA: TGTGCCAGCAGTCAAAAGGACAGGGGATTGCAAGCTTTCTTT. Its translation: CASSQKDRGLQAFF. Supplemented by reference TRBV28 and TRBJ1-1, the full variable domain reads DVKVTQSSRYLVKRTGEKVFLECVQDMDHENMFWYRQDPGLGLRLIYFSYDVKMKEKGDIPEGYSVSREKKERFSLILESASTNQTSMYLCASSQKDRGLQAFFGQGTRLTVV.

The genes are TRBV7-3 and TRBJ2-7; possibly TRBD1 for D (6 bases). Per the germline V gene, CDR1 is SGHTA and CDR2 is FQGTGA. V lost 5 bases to trimming and J lost 7 bases, with 15 bases between them. The length of the CDR3 is 13 residues. This CDR3 reads CASSQGWGLEQYF. CDR3 DNA: TGTGCCAGCAGCCAGGGGTGGGGGTTGGAGCAGTACTTC.

This clone was counted between two and nine times. CDR3 amino acids: CASSPKEWTEGNTIYF. DNA of the CDR3: TGTGCCAGCAGCCCTAAGGAATGGACAGAAGGGAACACCATATATTTT. The chain combines TRBV7-8 with TRBJ1-3; D is possibly TRBD1 (6 bases). Trimming took 5 bases from V and 7 from J, leaving 21 bases between them. This CDR3 is built from 16 residues. Germline V gene data show CDR1 as SGHVS and CDR2 as FQNEAQ.

This clone was observed a few times. The rearrangement uses TRBV5-1 and TRBJ2-7, with D possibly being TRBD2 (6 bases). This CDR3 has 11 residues. Per the germline V gene, CDR1 is SGHRS and CDR2 is YFSETQ. V lost 5 bases, J lost 5 bases, and 8 bases lay in between. CDR3 amino acids: CASSTSNEQYF. In nucleotides, the CDR3 is TGCGCCAGCAGTACTAGCAACGAGCAGTACTTC. Full variable domain (missing parts from reference TRBV5-1 and TRBJ2-7): KAGVTQTPRYLIKTRGQQVTLSCSPISGHRSVSWYQQTPGQGLQFLFEYFSETQRNKGNFPGRFSGRQFSNSRSEMNVSTLELGDSALYLCASSTSNEQYFGPGTRLTVT.

This clone has only a few counts. The chain couples TRBV6-5 to TRBJ2-1; perhaps TRBD2 as D (5 bases). The V gene lost 5 bases and the J gene lost 12 bases, with 14 bases spanning the gap. The CDR3 totals 12 residues. The germline V gene has CDR1 MNHEY and CDR2 SVGAGI. The CDR3 region has the DNA TGTGCCAGCAGTCAGGTGGGAGCAGGGCAGTTCTTC. Residues: CASSQVGAGQFF.

This clone was counted a few times. This chain joins TRBV6-6 and TRBJ1-6, with unresolved D. Germline values: CDR1 MNHNY, CDR2 SVGAGI (reference sequence). Trimming took 9 bases from V and 10 from J, leaving 10 bases between them. This CDR3 has 11 amino acids. The CDR3 loop reads CARSGGSPLHF. For the CDR3, the DNA is TGTGCCAGATCGGGAGGGTCACCCCTCCACTTT.

The rearrangement joins TRBV9 to TRBJ1-3; TRBD1 aligns across 10 bases. This CDR3 region has 16 residues. With 3 bases clipped from V and 7 bases from J, the junction kept 10 bases outside the gene matches. Germline V gives CDR1 SGDLS, CDR2 YYNGEE. Written as DNA, the CDR3 is TGTGCCAGCAGCGGCGTGGAGGGGACAGGGGTTAACACCATATATTTT. It yields the protein CASSGVEGTGVNTIYF.

This clone appeared a few times. The rearrangement links TRBV5-1 to TRBJ2-2, with TRBD1 matching 10 bases. CDR1 SGHRS and CDR2 YFSETQ come from the germline V gene. The CDR3 is made up of 16 amino acids. J gave up 5 bases and V 7 bases, and 11 bases lay outside the gene matches. The CDR3 nucleotides read TGCGCCAGCCATGTAGGTGGGACAGGGGTGACCGGGGAGCTGTTTTTT. Its protein product is CASHVGGTGVTGELFF.

This clone has just a few counts. The chain combines TRBV2 with TRBJ2-7; D is uncertain. This CDR3 region has 12 residues. The V gene's germline CDR1 is SNHLY and CDR2 FYNNEI. V was cut by 9 bases and J by 2 bases, with 11 bases left in between. The CDR3 DNA reads TGTGCCAGACAGTCAGGAACCTACGAGCAGTACTTC. This codes for CARQSGTYEQYF.

This rearrangement joins TRBV9 to TRBJ1-2; D gene ambiguous. The CDR3 is 12 residues long. CDR1 is SGDLS and CDR2 is YYNGEE in the germline V gene. Trimming cost V 3 bases and J 4 bases, with 7 bases left between them. The CDR3 reads CASSAEGYGYTF. CDR3 nucleotide sequence: TGTGCCAGCAGCGCGGAGGGCTATGGCTACACCTTC. Based on the CDR3 plus reference TRBV9 and TRBJ1-2, the full variable domain is DSGVTQTPKHLITATGQRVTLRCSPRSGDLSVYWYQQSLDQGLQFLIQYYNGEERAKGNILERFSAQQFPDLHSELNLSSLELGDSALYFCASSAEGYGYTFGSGTRLTVV.

CDR3 coding DNA: TGTGCCAGCAGCTTGGCGGACCCGGGTGGGGTGGGAGGGGGACGCAATGAGCAGTTCTTC. Translating it yields CASSLADPGGVGGGRNEQFF. The chain is built from TRBV5-5 and TRBJ2-1; D is perhaps TRBD2 (7 bases). The CDR3 loop spans 20 amino acids. Germline V gene lookup returns CDR1 SGHKS and CDR2 YYEKEE (reference sequence). V lost 0 bases, J lost 6 bases, and 28 bases lay in between.

This chain connects TRBV4-1 to TRBJ2-3; D gene uncertain. Germline V gene sequence: CDR1 MGHRA, CDR2 YSYEKL. This CDR3 has 16 residues. Trimming shortened V by 0 bases and J by 0 bases, and 10 bases separated the two germline ends. The CDR3 nucleotides read TGCGCCAGCAGCCAAGATAATCCCCCTAGCACAGATACGCAGTATTTT. Encoded protein: CASSQDNPPSTDTQYF.